The 8 T cell receptor beta chains below all came from one sample that was sequenced in a study of cytomegalovirus exposure and HLA in healthy donors. Some clones are missing from TCRdb's copy, which holds only in-frame ones; the method was immunoSEQ multiplex PCR. The table lists some 76,000 clones, over 90% of them singletons, with more than 0.9% in the top ten. Material: PBMCs. These receptors all stem from a woman younger than 35 in good health and CMV-seronegative.

The V call is TRBV4-3, the J call TRBJ2-2, with 8 nucleotides matching TRBD1. This CDR3 is 15 amino acids long. CDR1 LGHNA and CDR2 YSLEER come from the germline V gene. The V and J ends lost 3 bases and 3 bases, in that order; junction bases with no gene match: 3. CDR3 sequence (DNA): TGCGCCAGCAGCCAGGACAGGGTGTACACCGGGGAGCTGTTTTTT. Translated, it gives CASSQDRVYTGELFF.

The chain couples TRBV7-2 to TRBJ2-3, with 8 bases aligning to TRBD2. Germline CDR1 is SGHTA and CDR2 is FQGNSA. The CDR3 loop spans 16 amino acids. The V gene end was trimmed by 1 base and the J gene end by 3 bases; junction bases not matched to a gene: 6. CDR3 amino acids: CASSLVGGGNTDTQYF. CDR3 DNA sequence: TGTGCCAGCAGCTTAGTCGGCGGGGGGAATACAGATACGCAGTATTTT.

The gene calls are TRBV30 and TRBJ1-3; D gene unclear. CDR3 size: 13 residues. The V and J ends lost 2 bases and 0 bases respectively, with 5 bases between them. The germline V gene has CDR1 GTSNPN and CDR2 SVGIG (reference sequence). The CDR3 DNA reads as TGTGCCTGGAGTACGGGCTCTGGAAACACCATATATTTT. Amino acids: CAWSTGSGNTIYF.

The V call is TRBV29-1, the J call TRBJ2-3, with 13 bases matching TRBD2. The CDR3 is made up of 15 amino acids. J gave up 2 bases and V 8 bases, and 7 bases lay outside the gene matches. Germline values: CDR1 SQVTM, CDR2 ANQGSEA. The CDR3 DNA reads as TGCAGCTTCCCGGGACTAGCGGGGCTCACAGATACGCAGTATTTT. Translating gives CSFPGLAGLTDTQYF.

V usage is TRBV7-3 and J usage is TRBJ2-1; 7 bases are a match to TRBD2. Germline V gives CDR1 SGHTA, CDR2 FQGTGA. CDR3 length equals 15 residues. The trim removed 5 bases at V and 6 bases at J, leaving 10 bases unmatched. The CDR3 coding sequence is TGTGCCAGCAGCCCCGGACTAGGTGAGGGCAATGAGCAGTTCTTC. It encodes CASSPGLGEGNEQFF.

The rearrangement joins TRBV28 to TRBJ2-7; 8 nucleotides agree with TRBD2. CDR3 size: 17 residues. Trimming removed 2 bases from V and 1 base from J; junction bases left unmatched: 10. Germline loops: CDR1 MDHEN, CDR2 SYDVKM. The CDR3 region has the DNA TGTGCCAGCAGTTTAATAGTGGGACTAGGCCTTTCCTACGAGCAGTACTTC. Its translation is CASSLIVGLGLSYEQYF.

The V gene is TRBV28, the J gene TRBJ2-7; D is perhaps TRBD2 (5 bases). The V gene's germline CDR1 is MDHEN and CDR2 SYDVKM. This CDR3 comprises 18 residues. V lost 3 bases and J lost 4, with 25 bases in between. CDR3 DNA sequence: TGTGCCAGCAGTTTCGGCATTTTCGGGGAGTCCATTTCGTACGAGCAGTACTTC. Its translation: CASSFGIFGESISYEQYF. Full variable domain (remainder filled in from reference TRBV28 and TRBJ2-7): DVKVTQSSRYLVKRTGEKVFLECVQDMDHENMFWYRQDPGLGLRLIYFSYDVKMKEKGDIPEGYSVSREKKERFSLILESASTNQTSMYLCASSFGIFGESISYEQYFGPGTRLTVT.

This chain links TRBV18 with TRBJ2-1; D might be TRBD2 (7 bases). This CDR3 comprises 15 residues. V was shortened by 3 bases and J by 4 bases, with 13 bases between the two germline ends. Looked up from germline, CDR1 is KGHSH and CDR2 is LQKENI. In nucleotides, the CDR3 is TGTGCCAGCTCACCGACGAGGGGGGGGTACAATGAGCAGTTCTTC. Its translation is CASSPTRGGYNEQFF.